This record looks at one T cell receptor (beta chain) sequence and its context. The antigen remains undetermined. The sample belongs to a study of cytomegalovirus exposure and HLA in healthy donors. Whole-study context: An earlier analysis identified 117 million unique TCR beta sequences in about 190 million T cells. Study findings and constraints: In an earlier analysis, in around 590 donors, most V segments appeared productive either ~87% or ~30% of the time.

Primers: 60 Vbeta forward and 13 Jbeta reverse. Clones were read by immunoSEQ multiplex PCR, and TCRdb kept only the in-frame ones, dropping some. Of approximately 100,000 clones in the sample, roughly 10% are singletons; the top ten hold 4.5% to 6.5%. V lost 5 bases to trimming and J lost 3 bases; unmatched junction nucleotides: 14. Per the germline V gene, CDR1 is SGHAT and CDR2 is FQDESV (reference sequence). The CDR3 totals 17 residues. The TCR was taken from a man aged 50-60 years in good health and CMV-seropositive. This sequence joins TRBV11-1 and TRBJ2-7, with 9 bases lining up with TRBD1. The sequencing input was PBMCs. CDR3 residues: CASSRTSGTGSGYEQYF. The CDR3 coding sequence is TGTGCCAGCAGCCGTACCTCCGGGACAGGGTCAGGCTACGAGCAGTACTTC.